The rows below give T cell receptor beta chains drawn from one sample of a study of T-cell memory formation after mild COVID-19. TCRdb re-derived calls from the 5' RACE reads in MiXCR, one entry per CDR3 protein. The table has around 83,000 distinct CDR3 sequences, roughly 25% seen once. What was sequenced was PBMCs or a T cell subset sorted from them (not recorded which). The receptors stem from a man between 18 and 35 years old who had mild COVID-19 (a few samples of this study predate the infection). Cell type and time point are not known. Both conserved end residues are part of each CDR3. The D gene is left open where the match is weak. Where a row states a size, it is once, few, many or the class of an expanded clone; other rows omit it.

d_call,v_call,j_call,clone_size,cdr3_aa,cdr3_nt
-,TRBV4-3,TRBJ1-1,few,CASSQATRGTEAFF,TGCGCCAGCAGCCAAGCTACACGGGGCACTGAAGCTTTCTTT
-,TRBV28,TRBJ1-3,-,CASSLFGNTIYF,TGTGCCAGCAGTTTATTTGGAAACACCATATATTTT
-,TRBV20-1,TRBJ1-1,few,CSARDWGGPTEAFF,TGCAGTGCTAGAGATTGGGGGGGGCCGACTGAAGCTTTCTTT
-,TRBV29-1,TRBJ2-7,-,CSAGHTSYEQYF,TGCAGCGCAGGACACACTTCCTACGAGCAGTACTTC
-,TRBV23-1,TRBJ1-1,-,CASYMNTEAFF,TGCGCCAGTTACATGAACACTGAAGCTTTCTTT
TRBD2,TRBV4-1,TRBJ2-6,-,CASSLEAGAISGANVLTF,TGCGCCAGCAGCCTAGAAGCGGGGGCGATCTCTGGGGCCAACGTCCTGACTTTC
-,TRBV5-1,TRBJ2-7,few,CASSSGAYEQYF,TGCGCCAGCAGCTCCGGGGCCTACGAGCAGTACTTC
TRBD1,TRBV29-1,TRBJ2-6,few,CSVRTGGVSGANVLTF,TGCAGCGTCCGGACAGGGGGCGTTTCTGGGGCCAACGTCCTGACTTTC
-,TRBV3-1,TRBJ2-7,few,CASSRGSEQYF,TGTGCCAGCAGCCGAGGGTCCGAGCAGTACTTC
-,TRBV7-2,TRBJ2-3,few,CASSLSGLPGDTQYF,TGTGCCAGCAGCTTATCTGGGCTACCTGGAGATACGCAGTATTTT
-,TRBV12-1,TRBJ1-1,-,CASSPRTIMNTEAFF,TGTGCCAGCAGCCCCCGGACAATTATGAACACTGAAGCTTTCTTT
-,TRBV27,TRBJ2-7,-,CASSYQAGPYEQYF,TGTGCCAGCAGTTACCAGGCGGGGCCCTACGAGCAGTACTTC
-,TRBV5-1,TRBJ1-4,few,CASSYREASEKLFF,TGCGCCAGCAGCTACAGGGAAGCGAGTGAAAAACTGTTTTTT
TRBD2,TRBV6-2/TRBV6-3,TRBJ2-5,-,CASSYSKTSGDETQYF,TGTGCCAGCAGTTACTCGAAAACTAGCGGGGACGAGACCCAGTACTTC
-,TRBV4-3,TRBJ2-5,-,CASSQDVQGQETQYF,TGCGCCAGCAGCCAAGATGTACAGGGTCAAGAGACCCAGTACTTC
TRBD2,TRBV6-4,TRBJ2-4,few,CASSERGGGNIQYF,TGTGCCAGCAGCGAGCGGGGGGGCGGAAACATTCAGTACTTC
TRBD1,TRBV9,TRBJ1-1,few,CASSAPHLEQGAPTEAFF,TGTGCCAGCAGCGCACCTCACCTTGAGCAGGGGGCGCCCACTGAAGCTTTCTTT
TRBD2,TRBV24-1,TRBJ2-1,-,CATSDPGGDNEQFF,TGTGCCACCAGTGATCCTGGGGGGGACAATGAGCAGTTCTTC
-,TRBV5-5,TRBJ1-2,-,CASSPLTGYLANYGYTF,TGTGCCAGCAGCCCCCTTACCGGATATCTAGCTAACTATGGCTACACCTTC
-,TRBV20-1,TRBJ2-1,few,CSATAASYNEQFF,TGCAGTGCCACGGCTGCCTCCTACAATGAGCAGTTCTTC
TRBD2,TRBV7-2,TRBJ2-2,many,CASRLLAGDTGELFF,TGTGCCAGCAGGTTACTAGCGGGGGACACCGGGGAGCTGTTTTTT
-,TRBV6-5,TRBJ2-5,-,CASSLDESQETQYF,TGTGCCAGCAGCCTGGACGAGTCTCAAGAGACCCAGTACTTC
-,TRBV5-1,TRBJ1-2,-,CASRISNYGYTF,TGCGCCAGCAGGATCTCTAACTATGGCTACACCTTC
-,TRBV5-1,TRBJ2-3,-,CASSPRTRITDTQYF,TGCGCCAGCAGCCCGCGGACCAGAATCACAGATACGCAGTATTTT
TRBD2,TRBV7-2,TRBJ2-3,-,CASSQGLYTDTQYF,TGTGCCAGCAGCCAGGGACTATACACAGATACGCAGTATTTT
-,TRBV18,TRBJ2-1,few,CASSPTDEQFF,TGTGCCAGCTCACCAACCGATGAGCAGTTCTTC
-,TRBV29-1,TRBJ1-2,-,CSVEVTGPAYGYTF,TGCAGCGTTGAAGTAACCGGACCAGCCTATGGCTACACCTTC
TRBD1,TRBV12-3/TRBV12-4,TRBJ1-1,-,CASTGGGQITEAFF,TGTGCCAGCACCGGCGGGGGACAGATCACTGAAGCTTTCTTT
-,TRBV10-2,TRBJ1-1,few,CASSEVGTEAFF,TGCGCCAGCAGTGAAGTGGGAACTGAAGCTTTCTTT
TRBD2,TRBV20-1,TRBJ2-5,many,CSARVGRVTETQYF,TGCAGTGCTAGAGTTGGGAGGGTCACAGAGACCCAGTACTTC
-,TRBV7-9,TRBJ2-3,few,CASSGGGEYTDTQYF,TGTGCCAGCTCTGGGGGCGGGGAGTACACAGATACGCAGTATTTT
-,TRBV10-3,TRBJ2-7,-,CAIRDPGTPHYEQYF,TGTGCCATCAGGGACCCAGGGACCCCTCACTACGAGCAGTACTTC
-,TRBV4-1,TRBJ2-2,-,CASSPRTGELFF,TGCGCCAGCAGCCCGCGGACCGGGGAGCTGTTTTTT
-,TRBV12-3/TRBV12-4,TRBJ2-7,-,CASNPGGPGYEQYF,TGTGCCAGCAACCCAGGGGGGCCTGGTTACGAGCAGTACTTC
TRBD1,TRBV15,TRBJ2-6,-,CATSGRDRVSGANVLTF,TGTGCCACCAGCGGCCGGGACAGGGTCTCTGGGGCCAACGTCCTGACTTTC
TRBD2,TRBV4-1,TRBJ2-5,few,CASSLGSGGLDRQETQYF,TGCGCCAGCAGCCTAGGTAGCGGGGGGCTCGATCGGCAAGAGACCCAGTACTTC
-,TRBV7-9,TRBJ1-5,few,CASSGDNQPQHF,TGTGCCAGCAGCGGGGACAATCAGCCCCAGCATTTT
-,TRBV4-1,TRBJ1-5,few,CASSQVGVGQPQHF,TGCGCCAGCAGCCAAGTGGGGGTCGGGCAGCCCCAGCATTTT
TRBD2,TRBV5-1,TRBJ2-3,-,CASSLVLAGDDTQYF,TGCGCCAGCAGCTTGGTACTAGCGGGGGACGATACGCAGTATTTT
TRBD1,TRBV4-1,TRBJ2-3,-,CASSHTSPPQGETDTQYF,TGCGCCAGCAGCCATACCTCACCCCCACAGGGGGAAACAGATACGCAGTATTTT
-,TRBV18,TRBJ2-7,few,CASSPGTYEQYF,TGTGCCAGCTCACCAGGGACCTACGAGCAGTACTTC
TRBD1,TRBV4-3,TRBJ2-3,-,CASSQDLWTGDTDTQYF,TGCGCCAGCAGCCAAGATTTGTGGACAGGGGACACAGATACGCAGTATTTT
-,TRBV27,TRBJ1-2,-,CASSFGGGDYGYTF,TGTGCCAGCAGTTTCGGGGGGGGAGATTATGGCTACACCTTC
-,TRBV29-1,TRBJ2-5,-,CSARWGREGETQYF,TGCAGCGCCCGATGGGGTCGGGAAGGGGAGACCCAGTACTTC
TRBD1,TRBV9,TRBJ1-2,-,CASRAGGGQGDANYGYTF,TGTGCCAGCAGAGCCGGAGGGGGACAGGGGGACGCTAACTATGGCTACACCTTC
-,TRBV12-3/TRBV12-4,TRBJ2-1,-,CASSLANNEQFF,TGTGCCAGCAGTTTAGCCAACAATGAGCAGTTCTTC